This passage covers 3 T cell receptor beta chains from one sample sequenced in a study of blood T cell repertoires in COVID-19 (dated by TCRdb to 2020 to 2022). Libraries came from the immunoSEQ multiplex PCR assay. The table comes from immuneACCESS by way of TCRdb, which keeps in-frame sequences with V and J called. Part of the clones is missing from these tables; in studies checked, under half for an unresolved V gene and the rest for unknown reasons. This sample comprises about 210,000 clones, about 91% of them detected only once. In total, the top ten clones hold around 1.2% of the sample. Sequenced sample: peripheral blood. These TCRs come from a man aged 30 to 39 with acute or convalescent COVID-19.

The chain uses TRBV5-4 and TRBJ1-3; unclear D gene. There are 16 residues in the CDR3. Trimming removed 4 bases at V and 2 bases at J, with 16 bases between. In germline, CDR1 is SGHNT, CDR2 YYREEE (reference sequence). CDR3 amino acids: CASSTPRSGAGNTIYF. The CDR3 nucleotides read TGTGCCAGCAGCACCCCCCGCTCCGGAGCTGGAAACACCATATATTTT.

The chain links TRBV18 to TRBJ2-7; possible D gene TRBD2, 6 bases. The CDR3 is 18 amino acids. Germline CDR1 reads KGHSH; CDR2 reads LQKENI. Trimming removed 6 bases at V and 2 bases at J, with 26 bases between. The CDR3 reads CASSLGAISGISPYEQYF. CDR3 coding DNA: TGTGCCAGCTCCCTCGGAGCCATTAGCGGCATATCTCCCTACGAGCAGTACTTC.

The chain joins TRBV18 to TRBJ1-2; the match to TRBD1 covers 7 bases. Trimming cost V 2 bases and J 5 bases; bases outside gene matches: 8. This CDR3 region has 15 residues. Per the germline V gene, CDR1 is KGHSH and CDR2 is LQKENI. The CDR3: CASSPKGALGYGYTF. CDR3 DNA: TGTGCCAGCTCACCAAAGGGGGCGCTGGGATATGGCTACACCTTC.